The clone carrying this TCR beta chain was observed once. The sample originates from a study of blood T cell repertoires in COVID-19. On the study more broadly: Nucleic acid was either cDNA or gDNA, and it came from T cells, B-cell-depleted T cells, or PBMCs.

Clones were read by immunoSEQ multiplex PCR, and TCRdb kept only the in-frame ones, dropping some. The sample holds over 200,000 clones, around 92% seen once. The material sequenced was PBMCs or T cells enriched from blood (not recorded which). This clonotype was obtained from a woman in her 30s with acute COVID-19.

The CDR3 sequence: CASSQNPGGATGELFF. DNA of the CDR3: TGCGCCAGCAGCCAAAACCCTGGAGGGGCGACCGGGGAGCTGTTTTTT. The rearrangement links TRBV4-3 to TRBJ2-2, with a possible D match to TRBD2 (6 bases). The V gene's germline CDR1 is LGHNA and CDR2 YSLEER. This CDR3 has 16 residues. V was pared by 2 bases and J by 5 bases, with 15 bases between.